The entry below gives a single TCR beta chain sequence along with its context. The antigen remains unidentified. The entry originates in a study of cytomegalovirus exposure and HLA in healthy donors. At the level of the study: There were 85 million or so unique TCRs (from HLA-typed donors) in an early data release. Findings and limits, study-wide: Cytomegalovirus-associated status was assigned to fewer than 200 TCR beta chains. Immune exposure information available was restricted to CMV serostatus.

This PCR relied on a set of 60 Vbeta primers and 13 Jbeta primers. Sequenced by immunoSEQ multiplex PCR; TCRdb stores in-frame clones only, minus some. This table holds about 120,000 clones, 77% found once. The specimen was PBMCs. The TCR was taken from a man aged 18 to 29 in good health and CMV-seropositive.

CDR3: CASSLGSTYNEQFF. CDR3 DNA sequence: TGTGCCAGCAGCTTAGGAAGCACCTACAATGAGCAGTTCTTC. The chain couples TRBV11-3 to TRBJ2-1; D remains unclear. V lost 1 base to trimming and J lost 2 bases, with 6 bases between them. This CDR3 is built from 14 residues. Germline assignment: CDR1 SGHNT and CDR2 YENEEA.